This is a list of T cell receptor beta chains from one sample in a study of blood T cells in healthy people across ages. TCRdb analysed the 5' RACE reads with MiXCR anew, one entry per CDR3 protein. The sample records about 640,000 distinct CDR3 sequences, around three fifths being singletons. Material for sequencing was blood. The receptors were gathered from a man between 60 and 75 years old in good health. CDR3s include the opening cysteine and the closing phenylalanine or tryptophan. D genes are given only for firm matches. Expanded clones get a size class; other rows say once, few or many, or leave the size out.

>TRBJ1-2|few|TRBV18|-
CASSPRGVNYGYTF
TGTGCCAGCTCACCCAGGGGCGTCAACTATGGCTACACCTTC
>TRBJ2-7|few|TRBV5-1|TRBD1
CASSFTGTGSYEQYF
TGCGCCAGCAGCTTCACCGGGACAGGGTCCTACGAGCAGTACTTC
>TRBJ2-1|-|TRBV5-4|TRBD2
CASSLAQPSGGGEQFF
TGTGCCAGCAGCTTGGCCCAGCCTAGCGGGGGGGGTGAGCAGTTCTTC
>TRBJ1-4|-|TRBV28|TRBD1
CASSKQGINEKLFF
TGTGCCAGCAGTAAACAGGGGATTAATGAAAAACTGTTTTTT
>TRBJ2-3|-|TRBV7-8|-
CASRKVGDTQYF
TGTGCCAGCAGAAAGGTCGGAGATACGCAGTATTTT
>TRBJ2-5|few|TRBV20-1|-
CSARDPTGTQGTQYF
TGCAGTGCTAGGGACCCGACCGGGACCCAAGGGACCCAGTACTTC
>TRBJ1-5|-|TRBV20-1|-
CSARTASGGAGNQPQHF
TGCAGTGCTAGAACCGCCTCCGGGGGCGCGGGCAATCAGCCCCAGCATTTT
>TRBJ1-2|-|TRBV11-2|-
CASSSIGGFGYGYTF
TGTGCCAGCAGCTCGATAGGTGGTTTCGGATATGGCTACACCTTC
>TRBJ1-6|-|TRBV5-4|TRBD1
CASSSRRQGGNSPLHF
TGTGCCAGCAGCTCACGCCGACAGGGCGGAAATTCACCCCTCCACTTT
>TRBJ2-7|few|TRBV20-1|TRBD1
CSARSTGGDYEQYF
TGCAGTGCTAGATCGACAGGGGGCGACTACGAGCAGTACTTC
>TRBJ2-5|few|TRBV2|TRBD1
CASIRTGLGEQYF
TGTGCCAGCATCCGGACAGGGCTGGGGGAGCAGTACTTC
>TRBJ1-2|-|TRBV28|-
CASNFDRDGYTF
TGTGCCAGCAATTTCGACAGAGATGGCTACACCTTC
>TRBJ2-3|-|TRBV19|-
CASSMEQGADTQYF
TGTGCCAGTAGTATGGAACAGGGCGCAGATACGCAGTATTTT
>TRBJ1-2|-|TRBV25-1|-
CASRGVGGDYGYTF
TGTGCCAGCAGGGGGGTCGGGGGCGACTATGGCTACACCTTC
>TRBJ1-1|-|TRBV2|-
CASSEGRAYTEAFF
TGTGCCAGCAGTGAGGGCAGGGCGTATACTGAAGCTTTCTTT
>TRBJ2-5|-|TRBV4-1|TRBD2
CASSQGTDLAGQETQYF
TGCGCCAGCAGCCAAGGAACCGACCTAGCGGGGCAAGAGACCCAGTACTTC
>TRBJ2-6|-|TRBV7-9|TRBD1
CASSLMRTGAANVLTF
TGTGCCAGCAGCTTAATGCGAACAGGGGCTGCCAACGTCCTGACTTTC
>TRBJ2-4|few|TRBV21-1|-
CASTEGLAGGRDKNIQYF
TGTGCCAGCACCGAGGGACTAGCGGGGGGGAGAGACAAAAACATTCAGTACTTC
>TRBJ2-3|few|TRBV20-1|TRBD2
CSARLAGRGDTQYF
TGCAGTGCCCGACTAGCGGGCCGCGGAGATACGCAGTATTTT
>TRBJ2-7|many|TRBV19|-
CASQRTGGTQYEQYF
TGTGCCAGCCAGCGGACTGGCGGGACTCAATACGAGCAGTACTTC
>TRBJ2-3|few|TRBV6-4|-
CASSDAIGDTQYF
TGTGCCAGCAGTGACGCGATTGGAGATACGCAGTATTTT
>TRBJ1-4|once|TRBV20-1|TRBD1
CGANPRGQSEKLFF
TGCGGTGCTAACCCCAGGGGGCAAAGTGAAAAACTGTTTTTT
>TRBJ2-7|few|TRBV7-9|-
CASSLAGTPYEQYF
TGTGCCAGCAGCTTAGCGGGGACCCCCTACGAGCAGTACTTC
>TRBJ2-3|-|TRBV4-1|-
CASSSQGPGTTDTQYF
TGCGCCAGCAGCTCCCAAGGACCAGGGACCACAGATACGCAGTATTTT
>TRBJ2-2|few|TRBV5-1|TRBD1
CASSSRTGPTGELFF
TGCGCCAGCAGCTCCCGGACAGGGCCCACCGGGGAGCTGTTTTTT
>TRBJ1-5|-|TRBV2|TRBD1
CASSGDRGAQPQHF
TGTGCCAGCAGTGGGGACAGGGGAGCTCAGCCCCAGCATTTT
>TRBJ2-3|-|TRBV11-2|TRBD1
CASSPEWDRVAETQYF
TGTGCCAGCAGCCCCGAGTGGGACAGGGTGGCAGAGACGCAGTATTTT
>TRBJ2-5|few|TRBV29-1|TRBD1
CSVAGGQGETQYF
TGCAGCGTTGCGGGGGGACAGGGCGAGACCCAGTACTTC
>TRBJ2-4|-|TRBV6-1|TRBD2
CASSRGLAGDLARNIQYF
TGTGCCAGCAGCCGGGGACTAGCGGGGGACCTAGCCAGAAACATTCAGTACTTC
>TRBJ1-1|-|TRBV20-1|TRBD1
CSATQGWSEAFF
TGCAGTGCAACACAGGGGTGGTCTGAAGCTTTCTTT
>TRBJ2-3|-|TRBV11-2|-
CASSLKGGPHTDTQYF
TGTGCCAGCAGCTTGAAGGGGGGACCACACACAGATACGCAGTATTTT
>TRBJ1-6|-|TRBV5-8|TRBD1
CASTARTGGPYNSPLHF
TGTGCCAGCACCGCCCGGACAGGGGGCCCGTATAATTCACCCCTCCACTTT
>TRBJ1-2|-|TRBV20-1|-
CSALPGGYGYTF
TGCAGTGCTCTACCGGGCGGCTATGGCTACACCTTC
>TRBJ1-2|-|TRBV6-1|-
CASSDPAGTNYGYTF
TGTGCCAGCAGTGACCCCGCGGGGACTAACTATGGCTACACCTTC
>TRBJ2-1|-|TRBV20-1|-
CSARPGAPYNEQFF
TGCAGTGCCCGCCCAGGGGCCCCCTACAATGAGCAGTTCTTC
>TRBJ1-2|few|TRBV6-6|TRBD1
CASSTQGGRNYGYTF
TGTGCCAGCAGTACACAGGGGGGAAGGAACTATGGCTACACCTTC
>TRBJ1-6|-|TRBV6-5|-
CASSYRLDSPLHF
TGTGCCAGCAGTTACCGACTCGATTCACCCCTCCACTTT
>TRBJ1-6|-|TRBV18|TRBD1
CASSSDRTPLHF
TGTGCCAGCTCATCGGACAGGACACCCCTCCACTTT
>TRBJ2-5|once|TRBV11-2|-
CASSLVRYSQETQYF
TGTGCCAGCAGCTTAGTTCGTTACTCGCAAGAGACCCAGTACTTC
>TRBJ2-7|few|TRBV28|-
CASSPSSSAGFYEQYF
TGTGCCAGCAGTCCCTCTTCTTCGGCTGGTTTCTACGAGCAGTACTTC
>TRBJ1-2|-|TRBV15|-
CATSRADELAYGYTF
TGTGCCACCAGCAGAGCGGACGAACTGGCCTATGGCTACACCTTC